A single sample gave rise to the 18 T cell receptor beta chains below, sequenced in a study of OX40 agonist ivuxolimab in advanced cancers. Sequencing was performed with immunoSEQ multiplex PCR; in TCRdb, only in-frame clones are kept and a portion is missing. The data show about 66,000 clones, roughly 80% seen once. The sample here was CD4+ or CD8+ T cells sorted from blood, taken in a trial of the OX40 agonist ivuxolimab. The origin of the receptors is an adult with an advanced solid tumor such as melanoma, head and neck, liver or kidney cancer.

V and J are TRBV5-1 and TRBJ1-4, with 7 bases matching TRBD1. The length of the CDR3 is 15 residues. The V segment lost 0 bases and the J segment 7 bases; nucleotides outside the gene matches: 6. Germline CDR1 reads SGHRS; CDR2 reads YFSETQ. The chain's CDR3 is CASSLEGAESEKLFF. The CDR3 nucleotides are TGCGCCAGCAGCTTGGAGGGGGCAGAAAGTGAAAAACTGTTTTTT. Supplemented by reference TRBV5-1 and TRBJ1-4, the full variable domain reads KAGVTQTPRYLIKTRGQQVTLSCSPISGHRSVSWYQQTPGQGLQFLFEYFSETQRNKGNFPGRFSGRQFSNSRSEMNVSTLELGDSALYLCASSLEGAESEKLFFGSGTQLSVL.

The V call is TRBV5-4, the J call TRBJ2-3, with D perhaps given as TRBD1 or TRBD2 (5 bases each). V was shortened by 4 bases and J by 1 base, with 13 bases between the two germline ends. CDR1 is SGHNT, CDR2 YYREEE, per germline (reference sequence). The CDR3 extends over 15 amino acids. The CDR3: CASSGGRDRTDTQYF. The CDR3 DNA follows: TGTGCCAGCAGCGGGGGAAGGGACCGCACAGATACGCAGTATTTT.

The chain has TRBV19 and TRBJ1-5; 10 bases match TRBD1. The germline V gene encodes CDR1 LNHDA and CDR2 SQIVND (reference sequence). Germline trimming cut 2 bases from V and 7 bases from J; bases unmatched to any gene: 5. This CDR3 has 15 residues. CDR3 DNA sequence: TGTGCCAGTAGTATAACGACAGGGGGCAGCCAGCCCCAGCATTTT. Translated, it gives CASSITTGGSQPQHF.

The genes are TRBV6-1 and TRBJ1-1; D gene unclear. Germline-derived CDR1 and CDR2 are MNHNS and SASEGT. The CDR3 loop spans 11 amino acids. V dropped 8 bases and J dropped 2 bases, with 6 bases sitting between them. The DNA for the CDR3 is TGTGCCAGCCACAAAAACACTGAAGCTTTCTTT. It yields the protein CASHKNTEAFF.

The chain links TRBV6-6 to TRBJ2-5; D assignment may be TRBD1 or TRBD2 (5 bases each). CDR3 size: 15 residues. The ends were cut back, 7 bases at V and 4 bases at J, with 19 bases in the middle. Germline V gene data show CDR1 as MNHNY and CDR2 as SVGAGI (reference sequence). CDR3 region: CASTKGRGVLETQYF. The CDR3 coding sequence is TGTGCCAGCACCAAAGGGCGAGGGGTTTTAGAGACCCAGTACTTC.

There are a few counts of this clone. The V call is TRBV19, the J call TRBJ2-7; 7 bases match TRBD2. Germline CDR1 is LNHDA and CDR2 is SQIVND (reference sequence). The CDR3 covers 11 residues. Here the CDR3 reads CATAGSYEQYF. DNA of the CDR3: TGTGCTACAGCGGGATCCTACGAGCAGTACTTC.

The chain has TRBV7-9 and TRBJ2-2, with a tentative D call TRBD1 (6 bases). V was pared by 3 bases and J by 5 bases, with 10 bases between. This CDR3 region has 14 residues. CDR1 is SEHNR, CDR2 FQNEAQ, per germline (reference sequence). The CDR3 spells CASSFAQGTGELFF. CDR3 bases: TGTGCCAGCAGCTTCGCCCAGGGGACCGGGGAGCTGTTTTTT.

Comments on this clone: Other nucleotide sequences in the sample specify the same CDR3. This chain links TRBV7-2 with TRBJ2-1; D unresolved. This CDR3 has 15 amino acids. Trimming took off 1 base at V and 7 bases at J, with 14 bases between the two ends. CDR1 is SGHTA and CDR2 is FQGNSA in the germline V gene. Written as DNA, the CDR3 is TGTGCCAGCAGCTTAGGACCCGCAGCCGGGAATGAGCAGTTCTTC. It yields the protein CASSLGPAAGNEQFF. The variable domain in full, completed from reference TRBV7-2 and TRBJ2-1, reads GAGVSQSPSNKVTEKGKDVELRCDPISGHTALYWYRQSLGQGLEFLIYFQGNSAPDKSGLPSDRFSAERTGGSVSTLTIQRTQQEDSAVYLCASSLGPAAGNEQFFGPGTRLTVL.

This rearrangement joins TRBV6-6 to TRBJ1-6, with a tentative D call TRBD1 (6 bases). This CDR3 region has 15 residues. CDR1 MNHNY and CDR2 SVGAGI come from the germline V gene (reference sequence). Trimming shortened V by 2 bases and J by 9 bases, and 14 bases separated the two germline ends. This CDR3 is CASSYGHSDSSPLHF. CDR3 DNA sequence: TGTGCCAGCAGTTACGGACACTCGGACAGTTCACCCCTCCACTTT.

This chain joins TRBV5-1 and TRBJ2-7, with a tentative D call TRBD2 (6 bases). The V end lost 8 bases, the J end lost 4 bases, and 7 bases lay between the germline ends. CDR1 SGHRS and CDR2 YFSETQ come from the germline V gene. CDR3 length: 10 amino acids. This CDR3 is CAREGYEQYF. The CDR3 DNA reads TGCGCCAGGGAGGGGTACGAGCAGTACTTC.

With respect to this clone: The germline gene is not matched at one end of the junction; a read error may be the cause. The chain carries TRBV5-4 and TRBJ1-1, with 8 bases that match TRBD1. CDR1 is SGHNT, CDR2 YYREEE, per germline (reference sequence). The length of the CDR3 is 15 residues. The CDR3, as DNA: TGTGCCAGCAGATTTGGGGGACAGGCCGCGGGTAAGTGGAACTTT. This translates into CASRFGGQAAGKWNF.

V is TRBV7-2 and J is TRBJ1-1; possibly TRBD1 for D (6 bases). The CDR3 length is 16 residues. The germline V and J ends were trimmed by 1 base and 0 bases, with 12 bases remaining between them. Per germline, CDR1 SGHTA and CDR2 FQGNSA. DNA for the CDR3: TGTGCCAGCAGCTTAGATATGGACAGCCTGAACACTGAAGCTTTCTTT. It codes for CASSLDMDSLNTEAFF.

The chain carries TRBV7-2 and TRBJ1-1; D not certain. The CDR3 runs to 12 residues. With 4 bases removed from V and 9 bases from J, the gap between germline ends came to 12 bases. CDR1 and CDR2 from the germline V gene are SGHTA and FQGNSA. The CDR3 is CASSSRWGKAFF. The DNA of the CDR3 is TGTGCCAGCAGCTCTAGGTGGGGTAAAGCTTTCTTT.

This rearrangement joins TRBV28 to TRBJ2-7; 10 nucleotides align to TRBD1. The CDR3 length is 15 residues. V gave up 5 bases and J gave up 1 base; unmatched junction bases: 5. Germline CDR1 reads MDHEN; CDR2 reads SYDVKM. CDR3 bases: TGTGCCAGCAGTACGACAGGGGGCAGGTCCTACGAGCAGTACTTC. It encodes CASSTTGGRSYEQYF.

The chain has TRBV14 and TRBJ2-3; D remains ambiguous. This CDR3 comprises 16 residues. V gave up 4 bases and J gave up 6 bases, with 20 bases separating them. CDR1 SGHDN and CDR2 FVKESK come from the germline V gene. CDR3 residues: CASSLVSGGLRDTQYF. The DNA of the CDR3 is TGTGCCAGCAGCCTCGTATCGGGTGGGCTTAGGGATACGCAGTATTTT.

The chain carries TRBV5-1 and TRBJ2-1, with a possible D match to TRBD2 (7 bases). V lost 0 bases, J lost 6 bases, and 16 bases lay in between. Germline V CDR1 and CDR2: SGHRS, YFSETQ. The CDR3 length is 16 residues. The CDR3 protein is CASSLAASGDINEQFF. The CDR3 DNA sequence: TGCGCCAGCAGCTTGGCTGCGAGCGGGGACATCAATGAGCAGTTCTTC.

The CDR3 here is CASSLVAGGAQNTQYF. CDR3 DNA: TGCGCCAGCAGCTTGGTAGCGGGAGGGGCACAAAATACGCAGTATTTT. The rearrangement uses TRBV5-1 and TRBJ2-3; 11 bases match TRBD2. From germline, CDR1 is SGHRS and CDR2 YFSETQ. J was trimmed by 7 bases and V by 0 bases; bases with no gene match: 7. The CDR3 runs 16 residues.

This clone was seen a handful of times. The CDR3 loop reads CASSLNSETQYF. In nucleotides, the CDR3 is TGTGCCAGCAGCTTAAATTCAGAGACCCAGTACTTC. The chain combines TRBV11-2 with TRBJ2-5; unclear D gene. V gave up 2 bases and J gave up 4 bases, with 5 bases separating them. Germline V gene sequence: CDR1 SGHAT, CDR2 FQNNGV. The CDR3 extends over 12 amino acids.